This T cell receptor beta chain was identified in a study of blood T cell repertoires in COVID-19. Trimming removed 0 bases from V and 1 base from J, with 13 bases in between. The CDR3 sequence is 18 residues long. Germline CDR1 and CDR2: KGHSH and LQKENI. The repertoire was sequenced with immunoSEQ multiplex PCR; TCRdb's copy has only in-frame clones and lacks some. The data contain around 250,000 clones, roughly 85% of them singletons. The TCR comes from a man aged 60-69 years who had recovered from COVID-19. The chain links TRBV18 to TRBJ2-6; TRBD1 is a possible D gene (5 bases). Source material: peripheral blood. CDR3 sequence reads: CASSPPSQGLSGANVLTF. In DNA, the CDR3 is TGTGCCAGCTCACCACCGAGCCAGGGTTTATCTGGGGCCAACGTCCTGACTTTC.